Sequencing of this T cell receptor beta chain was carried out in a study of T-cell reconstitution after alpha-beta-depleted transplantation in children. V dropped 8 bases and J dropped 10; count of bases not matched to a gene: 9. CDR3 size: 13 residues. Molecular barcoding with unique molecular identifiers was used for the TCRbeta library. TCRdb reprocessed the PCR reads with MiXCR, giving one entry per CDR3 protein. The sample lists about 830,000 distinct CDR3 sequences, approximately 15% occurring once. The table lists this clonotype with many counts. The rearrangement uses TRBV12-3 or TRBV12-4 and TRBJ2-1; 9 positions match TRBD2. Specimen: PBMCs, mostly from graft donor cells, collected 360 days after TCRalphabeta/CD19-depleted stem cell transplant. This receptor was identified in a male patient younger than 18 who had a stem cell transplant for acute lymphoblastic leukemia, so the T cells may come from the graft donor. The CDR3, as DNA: TGTGCCAGCGCGGGACTAGCTAATGGGGAGCAGTTCTTC. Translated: CASAGLANGEQFF.